Below, 30 T cell receptor beta chains from the same sample are listed, as sequenced in a study of cytomegalovirus exposure and HLA in healthy donors. In the PCR, 60 Vbeta and 13 Jbeta primers were used. The table came from immunoSEQ multiplex PCR; TCRdb's copy has only in-frame clones and leaves some out. This table holds some 110,000 clones, 76% found once. The specimen sequenced was PBMCs. All receptors come from a middle-aged man in good health and CMV-seropositive.

This chain connects TRBV4-3 to TRBJ1-5; D ambiguous. Germline CDR1 reads LGHNA; CDR2 reads YSLEER. V was trimmed by 2 bases and J by 2 bases, leaving 10 bases between them. The CDR3 contains 15 residues. CDR3 in DNA: TGCGCCAGCAGCCAAACGTACAGTGGCAATCAGCCCCAGCATTTT. Residues: CASSQTYSGNQPQHF.

The chain couples TRBV11-3 to TRBJ2-7; a weak D match, TRBD1 (6 bases). CDR3 size: 16 residues. Germline V lookup: CDR1 SGHNT, CDR2 YENEEA. The V and J ends lost 5 bases and 2 bases respectively, with 19 bases between them. For the CDR3, the DNA is TGTGCCAGCAGCCCCCGAGGGTGGACAGCACCCTACGAGCAGTACTTC. Translating gives CASSPRGWTAPYEQYF.

The genes are TRBV30 and TRBJ2-2; D is unresolved. Trimming took off 3 bases at V and 5 bases at J, with 10 bases between the two ends. The germline gives CDR1 GTSNPN, CDR2 SVGIG (reference sequence). This CDR3 has 13 residues. CDR3 loop: CAWSSIRTGELFF. The CDR3 DNA reads TGTGCCTGGAGCTCGATTCGGACCGGGGAGCTGTTTTTT.

This clone was counted a few times. The chain combines TRBV7-8 with TRBJ1-2, with TRBD1 matching over 11 bases. The CDR3 has 15 amino acids. V lost 6 bases to trimming and J lost 4 bases; unmatched junction nucleotides: 7. Germline V gene data show CDR1 as SGHVS and CDR2 as FQNEAQ. CDR3 nucleotides: TGTGCCAGCAGTCCGGGACAGGGGGGGGCCTATGGCTACACCTTC. This gives the protein CASSPGQGGAYGYTF.

The chain couples TRBV4-1 to TRBJ1-1; D not resolved. V lost 3 bases, J lost 0 bases, and 11 bases lay in between. Germline CDR1 is MGHRA and CDR2 is YSYEKL. The CDR3 covers 15 residues. The CDR3: CASSQFTVLNTEAFF. CDR3 in DNA: TGCGCCAGCAGCCAGTTTACAGTATTGAACACTGAAGCTTTCTTT.

The gene calls are TRBV10-1 and TRBJ2-3; D perhaps matches TRBD2 (6 bases). The ends were cut back, 0 bases at V and 4 bases at J, with 8 bases in the middle. Germline V gene lookup returns CDR1 WNHNN and CDR2 SYGVQD (reference sequence). This CDR3 region has 14 residues. DNA of the CDR3: TGCGCCAGCAGTGAGTCGGTAGCGGCAGATACGCAGTATTTT. This gives the protein CASSESVAADTQYF.

The chain carries TRBV11-2 and TRBJ2-3; D remains ambiguous. CDR1 is SGHAT, CDR2 FQNNGV, per germline. Trimming pared 6 bases from V and 2 bases from J, leaving 12 bases between. This CDR3 contains 14 residues. Here the CDR3 reads CASRPRAHTDTQYF. CDR3 DNA sequence: TGTGCCAGCAGGCCCCGAGCCCACACAGATACGCAGTATTTT.

The rearrangement joins TRBV30 to TRBJ2-5; tentatively, D is TRBD2 (6 bases). The CDR3 totals 15 residues. V lost 1 base to trimming and J lost 2 bases, with 14 bases between them. Germline values: CDR1 GTSNPN, CDR2 SVGIG (reference sequence). The chain's CDR3 is CAWSGQIAAQETQYF. Here the CDR3 DNA reads TGTGCCTGGAGTGGTCAGATAGCGGCTCAAGAGACCCAGTACTTC. The full variable domain, with the rest looked up from reference TRBV30 and TRBJ2-5, is SQTIHQWPATLVQPVGSPLSLECTVEGTSNPNLYWYRQAAGRGLQLLFYSVGIGQISSEVPQNLSASRPQDRQFILSSKKLLLSDSGFYLCAWSGQIAAQETQYFGPGTRLLVL.

This chain connects TRBV11-2 to TRBJ1-6; D may be TRBD1 (5 bases). The germline V gene has CDR1 SGHAT and CDR2 FQNNGV. The V end lost 1 base, the J end lost 7 bases, and 8 bases lay between the germline ends. This CDR3 is 14 amino acids long. The chain's CDR3 is CASSLGTNNSPLHF. The CDR3 region has the DNA TGTGCCAGCAGCTTAGGGACAAACAATTCACCCCTCCACTTT.

The rearrangement joins TRBV2 to TRBJ2-3; 10 positions agree with TRBD1. The CDR3 consists of 14 residues. CDR1 is SNHLY, CDR2 FYNNEI, per germline. The V gene end was trimmed by 4 bases and the J gene end by 5 bases; junction bases not matched to a gene: 3. The CDR3: CASSGQGAGDTQYF. The CDR3 DNA reads TGTGCCAGCAGTGGACAGGGGGCTGGAGATACGCAGTATTTT.

V gene TRBV5-8 combines with J gene TRBJ1-1, with 8 nucleotides matching TRBD1. J was trimmed by 5 bases and V by 7 bases; bases with no gene match: 10. The CDR3 length is 14 residues. CDR1 is SGHTS, CDR2 YDEGEE, per germline. Here the CDR3 reads CASFSDRVGTEAFF. The CDR3 DNA reads TGTGCCAGCTTCTCGGACAGGGTGGGAACTGAAGCTTTCTTT.

As regards this clone: Other DNA sequences in this sample translate to the same CDR3. The CDR3 is CSVAGGFEQFF. The CDR3 coding sequence is TGCAGCGTTGCAGGGGGCTTTGAGCAGTTCTTC. The chain joins TRBV29-1 to TRBJ2-1, with 8 bases matching TRBD1. V lost 4 bases and J lost 9; bases outside the gene matches: 2. Germline-derived CDR1 and CDR2 are SQVTM and ANQGSEA. The CDR3 has 11 amino acids.

The chain uses TRBV30 and TRBJ1-1; TRBD1 agrees at 9 bases. CDR3 length: 15 amino acids. The ends lost 3 bases at V and 0 bases at J; junction bases unmatched: 5. Germline values: CDR1 GTSNPN, CDR2 SVGIG (reference sequence). The CDR3 here is CAWSAGTGMNTEAFF. CDR3 in DNA: TGTGCCTGGAGCGCCGGGACAGGGATGAACACTGAAGCTTTCTTT.

The J gene is TRBJ2-7, the V gene TRBV30; D is unclear. The length of the CDR3 is 15 residues. The V gene's germline CDR1 is GTSNPN and CDR2 SVGIG (reference sequence). V lost 0 bases, J lost 2 bases, and 14 bases lay in between. The CDR3, as DNA: TGTGCCTGGAGTGTACTGGAGCTCGGCCCCTACGAGCAGTACTTC. This encodes CAWSVLELGPYEQYF.

V is TRBV7-8 and J is TRBJ1-5, with 11 bases fitting TRBD1. Germline CDR1 and CDR2: SGHVS and FQNEAQ. There are 18 residues in the CDR3. J lost 0 bases, V lost 4 bases, and 8 bases had no gene match. CDR3 nucleotides: TGTGCCAGCAGCTCGCGGGACAGGGGGGAGTATAGCAATCAGCCCCAGCATTTT. It translates to CASSSRDRGEYSNQPQHF.

Only a few counts were recorded for this clone. This sequence joins TRBV2 and TRBJ2-5, with 11 bases that match TRBD1. J lost 6 bases, V lost 7 bases, and 10 bases had no gene match. The CDR3 has 15 amino acids. Germline-derived CDR1 and CDR2 are SNHLY and FYNNEI. In DNA form, the CDR3 reads TGTGCCAGCATATCCGGACAGGGGGCGGCCAAGACCCAGTACTTC. Translating gives CASISGQGAAKTQYF.

This clone occurred once. V gene TRBV2 combines with J gene TRBJ2-1; perhaps TRBD2 as D (5 bases). CDR1 SNHLY and CDR2 FYNNEI come from the germline V gene. Trimming removed 7 bases at V and 4 bases at J, with 14 bases between. There are 14 residues in the CDR3. CDR3 sequence: CASIGARLYNEQFF. CDR3 nucleotides: TGTGCCAGCATCGGTGCCAGACTATACAATGAGCAGTTCTTC.

This chain uses TRBV19 with TRBJ1-5; unclear D gene. Between the trimmed V and J ends, which lost 3 bases and 1 base, there was a span of 10 bases. Germline lookup yields CDR1 LNHDA and CDR2 SQIVND (reference sequence). This CDR3 contains 15 residues. The CDR3 bases are TGTGCCAGTAGTATCTTCGGGGAAAGCAATCAGCCCCAGCATTTT. This gives the protein CASSIFGESNQPQHF. Together with reference TRBV19 and TRBJ1-5, the CDR3 gives the full variable domain: DGGITQSPKYLFRKEGQNVTLSCEQNLNHDAMYWYRQDPGQGLRLIYYSQIVNDFQKGDIAEGYSVSREKKESFPLTVTSAQKNPTAFYLCASSIFGESNQPQHFGDGTRLSIL.

The chain recombines TRBV7-3 with TRBJ1-6, with D unresolved. Germline values: CDR1 SGHTA, CDR2 FQGTGA. The CDR3 has 15 residues. Between the trimmed V and J ends, which lost 4 bases and 0 bases, there was a span of 7 bases. CDR3 sequence: CASSSFSSYNSPLHF. Written as DNA, the CDR3 is TGTGCCAGCAGCTCATTCAGCTCCTATAATTCACCCCTCCACTTT.

V is TRBV29-1 and J is TRBJ1-5, with D perhaps TRBD1 (5 bases). The CDR3 totals 14 residues. Germline V lookup: CDR1 SQVTM, CDR2 ANQGSEA. V lost 4 bases to trimming and J lost 6 bases, with 16 bases between them. Here the CDR3 reads CSVVPWQGIQPQHF. Here the CDR3 DNA reads TGCAGCGTTGTTCCGTGGCAGGGCATTCAGCCCCAGCATTTT.

A single count supports this clone. Within the sample, other DNA sequences also encode this same CDR3. The CDR3 loop reads CASSYSTANTGELFF. The DNA for the CDR3 is TGTGCCAGCAGTTACTCGACAGCCAACACCGGGGAGCTGTTTTTT. This chain uses TRBV6-6 with TRBJ2-2, with a weak D call TRBD1 (5 bases). Germline V lookup: CDR1 MNHNY, CDR2 SVGAGI (reference sequence). Deletions cut 0 bases from V and 2 bases from J, with 7 bases between. The CDR3 spans 15 residues.

The J gene is TRBJ2-7, the V gene TRBV13; D ambiguous. This CDR3 region has 12 residues. Germline CDR1 and CDR2: PRHDT and FYEKMQ (reference sequence). The V gene lost 5 bases and the J gene lost 6 bases, with 11 bases spanning the gap. CDR3 in DNA: TGTGCCAGCAGCGCGCTACCCTCCGAGCAGTACTTC. This encodes CASSALPSEQYF. The whole variable domain, remainder taken from reference TRBV13 and TRBJ2-7, is AAGVIQSPRHLIKEKRETATLKCYPIPRHDTVYWYQQGPGQDPQFLISFYEKMQSDKGSIPDRFSAQQFSDYHSELNMSSLELGDSALYFCASSALPSEQYFGPGTRLTVT.

V gene TRBV28 combines with J gene TRBJ2-7; a weak D match, TRBD1 (6 bases). The CDR3 is 13 amino acids. Trimming removed 5 bases at V and 2 bases at J, with 10 bases between. In germline, CDR1 is MDHEN, CDR2 SYDVKM. The CDR3 region is CASSGTKPYEQYF. CDR3 sequence (DNA): TGTGCCAGCAGTGGGACAAAACCCTACGAGCAGTACTTC.

V gene TRBV19 combines with J gene TRBJ2-5; 9 positions agree with TRBD2. Unmatched junction bases numbered 10, after V lost 5 bases and J lost 3 bases. This CDR3 comprises 16 residues. CDR1 and CDR2 (germline): LNHDA, SQIVND (reference sequence). As DNA, the CDR3 is TGTGCCAGTAGTGCTGCTCTAGCGGGGTTAGAAGAGACCCAGTACTTC. It codes for CASSAALAGLEETQYF.

The CDR3 here is CASSLGAAYGYTF. CDR3 nucleotides: TGTGCCAGCAGCTTGGGGGCCGCCTATGGCTACACCTTC. This chain connects TRBV5-6 to TRBJ1-2; D call uncertain. The CDR3 extends over 13 amino acids. V gave up 0 bases and J gave up 4 bases, with 7 bases separating them. CDR1 is SGHDT, CDR2 YYEEEE, per germline.

This clone was seen only a few times. The chain combines TRBV7-3 with TRBJ2-1; the D is unclear. CDR3 length equals 14 residues. Between the trimmed V and J ends, which lost 1 base and 8 bases, there was a span of 12 bases. Germline V gene data show CDR1 as SGHTA and CDR2 as FQGTGA. The CDR3 here is CASSLRPRGHEQFF. CDR3 DNA: TGTGCCAGCAGCTTAAGGCCTCGAGGCCATGAGCAGTTCTTC.

There are a few counts of this clone. The chain joins TRBV9 to TRBJ1-1; 7 positions agree with TRBD1. The CDR3 length is 13 residues. The V segment lost 2 bases and the J segment 10 bases; nucleotides outside the gene matches: 8. Germline loops: CDR1 SGDLS, CDR2 YYNGEE. The CDR3 reads CASSVARQGGAFF. The CDR3 nucleotides read TGTGCCAGCAGCGTGGCCCGACAGGGAGGAGCTTTCTTT.

The rearrangement joins TRBV9 to TRBJ2-2, with 8 nucleotides matching TRBD2. The CDR3 is 15 amino acids. V lost 4 bases, J lost 7 bases, and 9 bases stayed unmatched. The V gene's germline CDR1 is SGDLS and CDR2 YYNGEE. The CDR3 coding sequence is TGTGCCAGCAGCCCGGGGGGGCTAGCTTTCGGGGAGCTGTTTTTT. This encodes CASSPGGLAFGELFF. Supplemented by reference TRBV9 and TRBJ2-2, the full variable domain reads DSGVTQTPKHLITATGQRVTLRCSPRSGDLSVYWYQQSLDQGLQFLIQYYNGEERAKGNILERFSAQQFPDLHSELNLSSLELGDSALYFCASSPGGLAFGELFFGEGSRLTVL.

The rearrangement uses TRBV9 and TRBJ1-1, with D possibly being TRBD1 (5 bases). The CDR3 spans 14 residues. CDR1 and CDR2 (germline): SGDLS, YYNGEE. V was clipped by 1 base and J by 3 bases, with 10 bases between them. CDR3 DNA sequence: TGTGCCAGCAGCGTACAGGGAATGGACACTGAAGCTTTCTTT. This codes for CASSVQGMDTEAFF.

The chain combines TRBV7-8 with TRBJ2-7; 12 bases align to TRBD1. J gave up 4 bases and V 4 bases, and 11 bases lay outside the gene matches. Germline-derived CDR1 and CDR2 are SGHVS and FQNEAQ. CDR3 length: 17 residues. The chain's CDR3 is CASSSSPGTGGVYEQYF. CDR3 bases: TGTGCCAGCAGCTCAAGCCCCGGGACAGGGGGCGTTTACGAGCAGTACTTC.